Shown below are 20 T cell receptor beta chains from a single sample sequenced in a study of molecular identifiers for immune sequencing clone quantification (dated by TCRdb to about 2018). The protocol used for the library was PCR. This sample was sequenced with a NextSeq 500. TCRdb's own reprocessing of the public reads used fastp at Q25 and MiXCR and kept productive beta chains. Rows merge per CDR3 protein into single entries with the most common DNA and genes. Counted in this sample were about 630,000 distinct CDR3 sequences; roughly 23% of them appeared once. The leading ten clones occupy roughly 0.83% of the sample. Sequencing was done on a sample of naive CD8+ T cells from blood, with Jurkat cell RNA spiked in. This specimen's cell subset or site label, interpreted: FACS-sorted CD8+CD4-CCR7+CD45RA+ naive T cells. The origin of the receptors is a human donor in good health. Some libraries in this study had Jurkat cell RNA spiked in.

This rearrangement joins TRBV27 to TRBJ2-1, with D possibly called TRBD1 or TRBD2 (5 bases each). Germline lookup yields CDR1 MNHEY and CDR2 SMNVEV (reference sequence). The V end lost 6 bases, the J end lost 2 bases, and 14 bases lay between the germline ends. The CDR3 is 15 residues long. The CDR3 spells CASSLWGTTYNEQFF. CDR3 in DNA: TGTGCCAGCAGCCTTTGGGGGACCACCTACAATGAGCAGTTCTTC.

This clonotype was recorded many times. This chain uses TRBV27 with TRBJ1-5; unclear D gene. Between the trimmed V and J ends, which lost 5 bases and 3 bases, there was a span of 5 bases. The germline gives CDR1 MNHEY, CDR2 SMNVEV (reference sequence). The CDR3 consists of 12 residues. For the CDR3, the DNA is TGTGCCAGCAGTGGATTCAATCAGCCCCAGCATTTT. Amino acid sequence: CASSGFNQPQHF.

The table lists this clonotype with a few counts. The chain joins TRBV7-8 to TRBJ2-7; TRBD1 or TRBD2 may be the D gene (5 bases each). The J call may not be correct, given that the DNA end is closer to TRBJ2-1. The CDR3 totals 14 residues. Germline loops: CDR1 SGHVS, CDR2 FQNEAQ. The CDR3 nucleotides are TGTGCCAGCAGCCAAGGGACGTATCCCTACGAGCAGTTCTTC. Amino acid sequence: CASSQGTYPYEQFF.

Of note for this clonotype: A read error may explain this, as a much larger clone is one base away. Here the CDR3 reads CASSWGQKITEAFF. The CDR3 DNA is TGTGCCAGCAGTTGGGGACAGAAGATCACTGAAGCTTTCTTT. The rearrangement links TRBV12-3 or TRBV12-4 to TRBJ1-1; 7 bases are a match to TRBD1. After removal of 4 bases from V and 4 bases from J, the junction contained 6 bases not matched to a gene. The CDR3 length is 14 residues.

This clonotype showed up just a few times. V and J are TRBV19 and TRBJ1-2, with D perhaps TRBD1 (5 bases). CDR3 length: 14 amino acids. Germline loops: CDR1 LNHDA, CDR2 SQIVND (reference sequence). The V and J ends lost 5 bases and 3 bases respectively, with 13 bases between them. The CDR3 bases are TGTGCCAGTAGTGCCGCCCCAGGGCACTATGGCTACACCTTC. Translating gives CASSAAPGHYGYTF.

The chain combines TRBV6-2 or TRBV6-3 with TRBJ2-2; D unclear. CDR3 length: 13 residues. Trimming shortened V by 3 bases and J by 3 bases, and 5 bases separated the two germline ends. Per germline, CDR1 MNHEY and CDR2 SVGEGT. CDR3: CASSYIYTGELFF. In nucleotides, the CDR3 is TGTGCCAGCAGTTATATCTACACCGGGGAGCTGTTTTTT.

This sequence joins TRBV27 and TRBJ2-3; no reliable D call. The CDR3 runs 14 residues. Trimming took 3 bases from V and 6 from J, leaving 13 bases between them. The V gene's germline CDR1 is MNHEY and CDR2 SMNVEV (reference sequence). CDR3 in amino acids: CASSLGVFGDTQYF. CDR3 DNA sequence: TGTGCCAGCAGTTTGGGTGTGTTTGGGGATACGCAGTATTTT.

This chain connects TRBV20-1 to TRBJ2-3, with D unresolved. The V gene's germline CDR1 is DFQATT and CDR2 SNEGSKA (reference sequence). The V end lost 0 bases, the J end lost 2 bases, and 15 bases lay between the germline ends. The CDR3 extends over 16 amino acids. This chain's CDR3 is CSARDLEDPFTDTQYF. CDR3 bases: TGCAGTGCTAGAGATCTCGAGGATCCCTTCACAGATACGCAGTATTTT.

The chain links TRBV7-2 to TRBJ2-3; D gene uncertain. The ends were cut back, 8 bases at V and 4 bases at J, with 13 bases in the middle. Germline-derived CDR1 and CDR2 are SGHTA and FQGNSA. The CDR3 is made up of 13 amino acids. The CDR3 here is CASRSAAPDTQYF. In DNA form, the CDR3 reads TGTGCCAGCCGCTCGGCCGCGCCAGATACGCAGTATTTT.

This chain links TRBV29-1 with TRBJ2-1, with TRBD1 as a possible D gene (5 bases). CDR1 SQVTM and CDR2 ANQGSEA come from the germline V gene. This CDR3 region has 15 residues. The V end was cut by 6 bases, the J end by 0 bases, with 15 bases between. The CDR3 nucleotides read TGCAGCGTCGATGGCAGGGCAAGCTCCTACAATGAGCAGTTCTTC. Encoded protein: CSVDGRASSYNEQFF.

This clonotype was counted ten times or more. The chain is built from TRBV4-1 and TRBJ2-3, with 10 bases identical to TRBD2. In germline, CDR1 is MGHRA, CDR2 YSYEKL. Unmatched junction bases numbered 11, after V lost 0 bases and J lost 5 bases. There are 18 residues in the CDR3. The CDR3 reads CASSQDVGAGGAIDTQYF. The CDR3 DNA sequence: TGCGCCAGCAGCCAAGATGTAGGAGCGGGGGGGGCAATAGATACGCAGTATTTT.

On this clonotype itself: Germline is not matched at one junction end, which may reflect a read error. The CDR3 loop is CSGDSLNTEAFF. DNA of the CDR3: TGCAGCGGTGACAGCTTGAACACCGAAGCTTTCTTT. The chain combines TRBV29-1 with TRBJ1-1, with a weak D call TRBD1 (5 bases). Germline loops: CDR1 SQVTM, CDR2 ANQGSEA. CDR3 length: 12 amino acids.

About this clonotype: Just one base apart from a much larger clone, this may be a read error. This rearrangement joins TRBV30 to TRBJ2-7, with 8 bases identical to TRBD1. The V gene's germline CDR1 is GTSNPN and CDR2 SVGIG (reference sequence). This CDR3 is 15 amino acids long. Germline trimming cut 0 bases from V and 4 bases from J; bases unmatched to any gene: 8. The CDR3 region is CAWSVRTGLQYEQYV. CDR3 DNA sequence: TGTGCCTGGAGTGTTCGGACAGGGCTTCAGTACGAGCAGTACGTC.

Ten or more counts support this clonotype. The chain uses TRBV5-1 and TRBJ1-5, with a weak D call TRBD1 (5 bases). Germline CDR1 and CDR2: SGHRS and YFSETQ. V lost 0 bases and J lost 0, with 7 bases in between. The CDR3 loop spans 15 amino acids. The CDR3 region has the DNA TGCGCCAGCAGCTTGGCCGGGGCTAGCAATCAGCCCCAGCATTTT. Translation: CASSLAGASNQPQHF.

This clonotype has just one count. Its ends do not fully match the called genes, so a read error is possible. The chain has TRBV6-5 and TRBJ1-3; tentative D call: TRBD1 (6 bases). Germline V CDR1 and CDR2: MNHEY, SVGAGI. This CDR3 comprises 11 residues. CDR3 sequence (DNA): TGTGCCGCTGTACAGGGAAACCCCATATATTTT. Protein product: CAAVQGNPIYF.

This clonotype has a count of ten or more. The chain couples TRBV4-1 to TRBJ2-1; TRBD1 is a possible D gene (6 bases). Trimming stripped 2 bases from V and 7 bases from J, with 9 bases between. This CDR3 is 13 amino acids long. From germline, CDR1 is MGHRA and CDR2 YSYEKL. CDR3 bases: TGCGCCAGCAGCCAAAACAGGGCAAATGAGCAGTTCTTC. Translated, it gives CASSQNRANEQFF.

The chain combines TRBV10-3 with TRBJ2-1; TRBD2 might be the D (6 bases). The CDR3 extends over 14 amino acids. Per the germline V gene, CDR1 is ENHRY and CDR2 is SYGVKD. V lost 7 bases, J lost 1 base, and 11 bases lay in between. In nucleotides, the CDR3 is TGTGCCATCATGGGGGGAGGTTCCTACAATGAGCAGTTCTTC. Protein sequence: CAIMGGGSYNEQFF.

This clonotype was counted at least ten times. The chain couples TRBV29-1 to TRBJ2-7; the match to TRBD1 covers 8 bases. Trimming at V came to 6 bases and at J to 6 bases, leaving 7 bases not matched to a gene. The CDR3 consists of 12 residues. Germline V gene data show CDR1 as SQVTM and CDR2 as ANQGSEA. The CDR3 is CSVRQGQVEQYF. The DNA of the CDR3 is TGCAGCGTGAGACAGGGACAGGTCGAGCAGTACTTC.

The table lists this clonotype with a few counts. V usage is TRBV28 and J usage is TRBJ1-2, with D perhaps TRBD1 (6 bases). The V end was cut by 6 bases, the J end by 3 bases, with 11 bases between. The CDR3 totals 13 residues. CDR1 MDHEN and CDR2 SYDVKM come from the germline V gene. The CDR3 here is CASSYRADYGYTF. The CDR3, as DNA: TGTGCCAGCAGCTACAGGGCGGACTATGGCTACACCTTC.

This rearrangement joins TRBV19 to TRBJ2-3; D remains ambiguous. The CDR3 has 14 residues. The V end lost 2 bases, the J end lost 2 bases, and 8 bases lay between the germline ends. Germline V gene data show CDR1 as LNHDA and CDR2 as SQIVND (reference sequence). This chain's CDR3 is CASSIMGNTDTQYF. CDR3 DNA sequence: TGTGCCAGTAGTATAATGGGGAACACAGATACGCAGTATTTT.